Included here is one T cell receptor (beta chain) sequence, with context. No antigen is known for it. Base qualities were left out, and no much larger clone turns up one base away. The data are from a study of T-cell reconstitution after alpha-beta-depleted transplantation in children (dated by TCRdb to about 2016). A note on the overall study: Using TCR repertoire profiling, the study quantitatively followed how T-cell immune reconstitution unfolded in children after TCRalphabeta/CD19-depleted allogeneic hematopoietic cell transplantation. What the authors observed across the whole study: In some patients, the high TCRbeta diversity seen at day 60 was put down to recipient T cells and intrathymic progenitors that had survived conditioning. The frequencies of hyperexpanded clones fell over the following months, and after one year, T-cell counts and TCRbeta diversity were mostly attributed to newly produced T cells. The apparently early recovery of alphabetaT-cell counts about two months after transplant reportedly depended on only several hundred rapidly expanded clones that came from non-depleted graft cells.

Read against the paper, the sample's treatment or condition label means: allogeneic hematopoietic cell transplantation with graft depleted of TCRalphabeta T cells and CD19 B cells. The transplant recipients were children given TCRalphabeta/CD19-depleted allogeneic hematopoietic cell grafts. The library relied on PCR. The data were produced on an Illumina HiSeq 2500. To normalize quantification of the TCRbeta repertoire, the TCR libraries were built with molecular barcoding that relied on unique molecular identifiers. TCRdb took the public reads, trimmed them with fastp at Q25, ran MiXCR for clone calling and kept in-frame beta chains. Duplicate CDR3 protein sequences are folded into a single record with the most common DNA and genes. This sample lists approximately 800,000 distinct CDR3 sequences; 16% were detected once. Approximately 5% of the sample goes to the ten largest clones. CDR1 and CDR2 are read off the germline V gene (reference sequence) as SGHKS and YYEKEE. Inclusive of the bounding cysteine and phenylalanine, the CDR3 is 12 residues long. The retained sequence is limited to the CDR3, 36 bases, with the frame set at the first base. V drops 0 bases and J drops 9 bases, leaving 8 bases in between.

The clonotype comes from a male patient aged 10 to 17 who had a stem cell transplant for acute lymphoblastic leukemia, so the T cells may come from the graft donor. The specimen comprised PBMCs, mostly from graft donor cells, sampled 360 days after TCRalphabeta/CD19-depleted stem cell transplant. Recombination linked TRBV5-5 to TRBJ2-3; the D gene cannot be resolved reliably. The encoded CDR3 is CASSLDPITQYF. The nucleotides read TGTGCCAGCAGCTTGGATCCCATAACGCAGTATTTT. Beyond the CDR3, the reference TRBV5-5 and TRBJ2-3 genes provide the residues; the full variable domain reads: DAGVTQSPTHLIKTRGQQVTLRCSPISGHKSVSWYQQVLGQGPQFIFQYYEKEERGRGNFPDRFSARQFPNYSSELNVNALLLGDSALYLCASSLDPITQYFGPGTRLTVL.